A single sample gave rise to the 15 T cell receptor beta chains below, sequenced in a study of blood T cell repertoires in COVID-19. Sequenced by immunoSEQ multiplex PCR; TCRdb stores in-frame clones only, minus some. This table holds about 80,000 clones, more than 60% found once. The specimen sequenced was peripheral blood. The receptors derive from a human donor in a cohort sampled during active COVID-19.

The V gene is TRBV5-4, the J gene TRBJ2-7; 8 positions match TRBD1. CDR3 length: 14 residues. Per germline, CDR1 SGHNT and CDR2 YYREEE (reference sequence). With 1 base clipped from V and 5 bases from J, the junction kept 5 bases outside the gene matches. This CDR3 is CASSLLQGANEQYF. CDR3 nucleotide sequence: TGTGCCAGCAGCTTGCTTCAGGGGGCCAACGAGCAGTACTTC.

The V and J genes are TRBV7-9 and TRBJ2-3; a possible D gene is TRBD1 (6 bases). The CDR3 is made up of 15 amino acids. Trimming removed 3 bases at V and 6 bases at J, with 16 bases between. Germline V gene sequence: CDR1 SEHNR, CDR2 FQNEAQ (reference sequence). CDR3 coding DNA: TGTGCCAGCAGCTTTACAGGGTCGCCAATGGATACGCAGTATTTT. Translated, it gives CASSFTGSPMDTQYF.

This rearrangement joins TRBV9 to TRBJ2-2; 15 bases fit TRBD2. The CDR3 contains 17 residues. CDR1 and CDR2 (germline): SGDLS, YYNGEE. Losses at the gene ends were 4 bases for V and 6 bases for J; bases not matched to a gene: 7. As DNA, the CDR3 is TGTGCCAGCAGCCCCCGGACTAGCGGGAGGGGGGCCGGGGAGCTGTTTTTT. It specifies CASSPRTSGRGAGELFF.

This sequence joins TRBV3-1 (or the pseudogene TRBV3-2) and TRBJ1-1, with D possibly being TRBD1 (5 bases). V dropped 5 bases and J dropped 0 bases, with 22 bases sitting between them. The CDR3 totals 18 residues. Germline V gene sequence: CDR1 LGHDT, CDR2 YNNKEL (reference sequence). CDR3 in amino acids: CASSSTFWGDGVNTEAFF. The CDR3 region has the DNA TGTGCCAGCAGCTCCACCTTCTGGGGGGACGGCGTGAACACTGAAGCTTTCTTT.

This clone appeared once. V usage is TRBV5-6 and J usage is TRBJ2-7, with 11 bases lining up with TRBD1. The CDR3 has 16 residues. Germline V gene data show CDR1 as SGHDT and CDR2 as YYEEEE. Trimming took 0 bases from V and 5 from J; bases not matched to a gene: 7. CDR3 DNA sequence: TGTGCCAGCAGCTTGGGTTGGCAGGGACAGGGGGACGAGCAGTACGTC. Translation: CASSLGWQGQGDEQYV.

The chain has TRBV10-1 and TRBJ1-5; no reliable D call. The V end was cut by 6 bases, the J end by 0 bases, with 15 bases between. The CDR3 has 16 amino acids. Germline V gene data show CDR1 as WNHNN and CDR2 as SYGVQD (reference sequence). The CDR3 reads CASRDLKPNSNQPQHF. The CDR3 DNA sequence: TGCGCCAGCAGGGACTTAAAACCCAATAGCAATCAGCCCCAGCATTTT.

The chain carries TRBV11-2 and TRBJ2-7; TRBD2 might be the D (6 bases). This CDR3 comprises 15 residues. From germline, CDR1 is SGHAT and CDR2 FQNNGV. Trimming took off 2 bases at V and 0 bases at J, with 11 bases between the two ends. DNA for the CDR3: TGTGCCAGCAGCTTACACGGGAGCCTCTCCTACGAGCAGTACGTC. This encodes CASSLHGSLSYEQYV.

The rearrangement joins TRBV19 to TRBJ2-5, with D perhaps matching TRBD1 (5 bases). Germline CDR1 is LNHDA and CDR2 is SQIVND (reference sequence). V lost 5 bases and J lost 5, with 12 bases in between. CDR3 length: 13 amino acids. The CDR3 sequence: CASSSGKGETQYF. The CDR3 region has the DNA TGTGCCAGTAGTTCAGGGAAAGGGGAGACCCAGTACTTC. Filled out from reference TRBV19 and TRBJ2-5, the complete variable domain reads DGGITQSPKYLFRKEGQNVTLSCEQNLNHDAMYWYRQDPGQGLRLIYYSQIVNDFQKGDIAEGYSVSREKKESFPLTVTSAQKNPTAFYLCASSSGKGETQYFGPGTRLLVL.

This rearrangement joins TRBV4-1 to TRBJ2-3; D unclear. CDR1 MGHRA and CDR2 YSYEKL come from the germline V gene. CDR3 length equals 17 residues. V shed 6 bases and J shed 4 bases, with 23 bases lying between them. The CDR3 here is CASSEIARRRGADTQYF. The CDR3 DNA reads as TGCGCCAGCAGTGAGATCGCTAGGCGCCGTGGAGCAGATACGCAGTATTTT.

J is TRBJ1-2 and V is TRBV15; 8 bases are shared with TRBD1. This CDR3 is 13 amino acids long. Germline V gene data show CDR1 as LNHNV and CDR2 as YYDKDF (reference sequence). V lost 6 bases, J lost 7 bases, and 7 bases stayed unmatched. The CDR3 DNA reads TGTGCCACCAGGTGGGACAGGTCGGGTGGCTACACCTTC. Its translation is CATRWDRSGGYTF.

The CDR3 DNA follows: TGTGCCAGCAGCTTCTGGGGCTTCACAGATACGCAGTATTTT. Residues: CASSFWGFTDTQYF. V is TRBV7-8 and J is TRBJ2-3, with TRBD1 as a possible D gene (5 bases). The CDR3 extends over 14 amino acids. From germline, CDR1 is SGHVS and CDR2 FQNEAQ. Deletions cut 3 bases from V and 2 bases from J, with 9 bases between. The whole variable domain, filled in from reference TRBV7-8 and TRBJ2-3, reads GAGVSQSPRYKVAKRGQDVALRCDPISGHVSLFWYQQALGQGPEFLTYFQNEAQLDKSGLPSDRFFAERPEGSVSTLKIQRTQQEDSAVYLCASSFWGFTDTQYFGPGTRLTVL.

The chain links TRBV3-1 (or the pseudogene TRBV3-2) to TRBJ2-2, with 9 nucleotides matching TRBD2. The V gene's germline CDR1 is LGHDT and CDR2 YNNKEL (reference sequence). V shed 3 bases and J 3 bases; nucleotides not matched to a gene: 2. The CDR3 is 15 residues long. The CDR3 DNA reads as TGTGCCAGCAGCCAGACTAGCGGATACACCGGGGAGCTGTTTTTT. It codes for CASSQTSGYTGELFF.

The V and J genes are TRBV6-5 and TRBJ2-1, with TRBD2 identical over 9 bases. Per germline, CDR1 MNHEY and CDR2 SVGAGI. The trim removed 6 bases at V and 2 bases at J, leaving 5 bases unmatched. The CDR3 is made up of 15 amino acids. This CDR3 is CASRMLAGTYNEQFF. CDR3 DNA sequence: TGTGCCAGCAGGATGCTAGCGGGGACCTACAATGAGCAGTTCTTC.

The count of this clone is one. This sequence joins TRBV4-3 and TRBJ1-2; no clear D. CDR1 and CDR2 (germline): LGHNA, YSLEER. V lost 5 bases and J lost 4, with 20 bases in between. CDR3 length: 16 amino acids. CDR3 in DNA: TGCGCCAGCAGCACTTCGAGACAATACACTGCCTATGGCTACACCTTC. Encoded protein: CASSTSRQYTAYGYTF.

The chain employs TRBV6-5 and TRBJ2-1, with 8 bases fitting TRBD2. Losses at the gene ends were 0 bases for V and 3 bases for J; bases not matched to a gene: 4. The CDR3 runs to 16 residues. Germline V gene lookup returns CDR1 MNHEY and CDR2 SVGAGI. CDR3 DNA: TGTGCCAGCAGTTACTCAGCGGGGGTAGTCTACAATGAGCAGTTCTTC. Protein sequence: CASSYSAGVVYNEQFF.